These 18 T cell receptor beta chains were all obtained from the same sample, sequenced in a study of monozygotic twins with inflammatory bowel disease. For each CDR3 protein, TCRdb gives one entry from its re-call of the 5' RACE reads, without DNA. This table lists around 220,000 distinct CDR3 sequences. Specimen: blood. All receptors come from a human donor with ulcerative colitis or Crohn's disease, or a healthy co-twin of an affected twin (not recorded which).

This chain links TRBV7-2 with TRBJ1-1; there is no DNA to check the TCRdb D call of TRBD1. Germline loops: CDR1 SGHTA, CDR2 FQGNSA. This CDR3 is built from 17 residues. The CDR3 sequence is CASSLGLKKGAGTEAFF.

The V gene is TRBV5-5, the J gene TRBJ2-3. The CDR3 is made up of 16 amino acids. CDR1 and CDR2 from the germline V gene are SGHKS and YYEKEE (reference sequence). CDR3 protein: CASSLTTRPSTDTQYF.

The V call is TRBV9, the J call TRBJ2-1. The CDR3 is made up of 15 amino acids. Germline V gene sequence: CDR1 SGDLS, CDR2 YYNGEE. The CDR3 here is CASSVETNPYNEQFF.

The J gene is TRBJ1-1, the V gene TRBV5-1; the TCRdb call, TRBD1, lacks DNA for checking. The CDR3 length is 15 residues. CDR1 and CDR2 (germline): SGHRS, YFSETQ. The CDR3 sequence is CASSLTGTLNTEAFF. Variable domain in full (rest from reference TRBV5-1 and TRBJ1-1): KAGVTQTPRYLIKTRGQQVTLSCSPISGHRSVSWYQQTPGQGLQFLFEYFSETQRNKGNFPGRFSGRQFSNSRSEMNVSTLELGDSALYLCASSLTGTLNTEAFFGQGTRLTVV.

This chain uses TRBV6-5 with TRBJ1-1. CDR3 size: 13 residues. CDR1 and CDR2 from the germline V gene are MNHEY and SVGAGI. CDR3 region: CASNRNGNPEAFF.

The V and J genes are TRBV5-5 and TRBJ2-5; with no DNA, the TCRdb D assignment of TRBD2 cannot be verified. The CDR3 totals 16 residues. CDR1 SGHKS and CDR2 YYEKEE come from the germline V gene (reference sequence). This CDR3 is CASSLGREGLGPTQYF. The variable domain in full, with the rest retrieved from reference TRBV5-5 and TRBJ2-5, is DAGVTQSPTHLIKTRGQQVTLRCSPISGHKSVSWYQQVLGQGPQFIFQYYEKEERGRGNFPDRFSARQFPNYSSELNVNALLLGDSALYLCASSLGREGLGPTQYFGPGTRLLVL.

CDR3 sequence: CATSDLKKGSTDTQYF. V and J are TRBV24-1 and TRBJ2-3; TCRdb names TRBD1, which stays unverified in the absence of DNA. Looked up from germline, CDR1 is KGHDR and CDR2 is SFDVKD. CDR3 size: 16 residues.

V usage is TRBV20-1 and J usage is TRBJ2-5; TCRdb outputs TRBD2, but without DNA this stays unchecked. Germline V gives CDR1 DFQATT, CDR2 SNEGSKA (reference sequence). This CDR3 is 15 amino acids long. CDR3 in amino acids: CSASHGLAGQETQYF.

The CDR3: CASSLAKGLAGGETQYF. This chain uses TRBV5-1 with TRBJ2-5; TCRdb names TRBD2, which stays unverified in the absence of DNA. There are 17 residues in the CDR3. Per the germline V gene, CDR1 is SGHRS and CDR2 is YFSETQ.

V usage is TRBV12-3 or TRBV12-4 and J usage is TRBJ1-1; TCRdb's D call of TRBD1 is untestable without DNA. The CDR3 is made up of 14 amino acids. CDR3 sequence reads: CASSPPGQGSEAFF.

The rearrangement joins TRBV27 to TRBJ2-2; TCRdb's D gene call, TRBD1, goes unchecked for lack of DNA. This CDR3 region has 15 residues. Germline CDR1 reads MNHEY; CDR2 reads SMNVEV (reference sequence). The CDR3 region is CASSIGGRNTGELFF.

The chain carries TRBV15 and TRBJ1-5. Germline CDR1 is LNHNV and CDR2 is YYDKDF (reference sequence). The CDR3 sequence is 12 residues long. The CDR3 region is CATSRGNQPQHF.

This chain uses TRBV7-8 with TRBJ2-7; absent DNA, TCRdb's TRBD1 call cannot be checked. The CDR3 sequence is 13 residues long. Germline CDR1 and CDR2: SGHVS and FQNEAQ. The CDR3 sequence: CASSDEGGWRKYF.

This sequence joins TRBV5-1 and TRBJ2-5; as DNA is missing, the TRBD2 call by TCRdb cannot be tested. The germline CDR1 and CDR2 sequences are SGHRS and YFSETQ. The CDR3 loop spans 16 amino acids. The CDR3 here is CASSPSGTTQEETQYF.

The chain is built from TRBV11-2 and TRBJ2-2; TCRdb returns TRBD1, unconfirmable since there is no DNA. CDR3 length equals 19 residues. Germline V CDR1 and CDR2: SGHAT, FQNNGV. The CDR3 loop reads CASSGTLASGGVNTGELFF.

V gene TRBV5-1 combines with J gene TRBJ1-3. This CDR3 is 16 amino acids long. Germline V gene lookup returns CDR1 SGHRS and CDR2 YFSETQ. The CDR3 sequence: CASSFGDGSSGNTIYF. The variable domain in full, with the rest retrieved from reference TRBV5-1 and TRBJ1-3, is KAGVTQTPRYLIKTRGQQVTLSCSPISGHRSVSWYQQTPGQGLQFLFEYFSETQRNKGNFPGRFSGRQFSNSRSEMNVSTLELGDSALYLCASSFGDGSSGNTIYFGEGSWLTVV.

The genes are TRBV18 and TRBJ2-1; TCRdb reports TRBD1, a call that lacks DNA to check it against. The CDR3 has 15 residues. CDR1 and CDR2 from the germline V gene are KGHSH and LQKENI. CDR3 loop: CASSPYLQGYNEQFF.

The V gene is TRBV9, the J gene TRBJ2-1. CDR3 length: 11 residues. In germline, CDR1 is SGDLS, CDR2 YYNGEE. CDR3 loop: CASSVGVEQFF. Variable domain in full (rest from reference TRBV9 and TRBJ2-1): DSGVTQTPKHLITATGQRVTLRCSPRSGDLSVYWYQQSLDQGLQFLIQYYNGEERAKGNILERFSAQQFPDLHSELNLSSLELGDSALYFCASSVGVEQFFGPGTRLTVL.